This T cell receptor beta chain was found in a study of T cell responses to AZD1222 COVID-19 vaccine. Broader study findings: Among spike-specific TCRs, nearly half reportedly target unmutated variant regions. Without day 14 samples, only post-peak T cell repertoires were studied. Clonal diversity may have been underestimated, and the donors were mostly white British, with more females than males.

This clone was found once. Its antigen is unknown. Whether given at about 4 or about 12 weeks, second doses were pooled. Per germline, CDR1 SNHLY and CDR2 FYNNEI. The CDR3 sequence is 13 residues long. V lost 6 bases and J lost 2, with 11 bases in between. Some clones are missing from TCRdb's copy, which holds only in-frame ones; the method was immunoSEQ multiplex PCR. The sample has roughly 99,000 clones, about 90% seen once. V usage is TRBV2 and J usage is TRBJ2-7, with unresolved D. The material sequenced was peripheral blood, taken 28 days after the second AZD1222 dose. The sequence derives from an adult who received the AZD1222 COVID-19 vaccine. In DNA form, the CDR3 reads TGTGCCAGCAGATTGGAACTCGCCTACGAGCAGTACTTC. Protein product: CASRLELAYEQYF.